This T cell receptor (beta chain) originates from a study of radiation and T cells in renal cell carcinoma. Study-level points and caveats: Top tumor clonotypes rose in blood 2 weeks post-radiation, then contracted. Baseline intratumoral clonotype presence is unknown without pretreatment biopsies.

V was clipped by 8 bases and J by 4 bases, with 14 bases between them. Germline lookup yields CDR1 MNHEY and CDR2 SVGAGI. This CDR3 spans 13 amino acids. As concerns this clone: The antigen is unknown.

Time point given: blood 4 weeks post-SBRT, at nephrectomy. The treatment is: 15 Gy SBRT to primary tumor, nephrectomy 4 weeks later. Nephrectomy followed 15 Gy stereotactic body radiation by 4 weeks. The tumor was a clear cell renal cell carcinoma. Clones were read by immunoSEQ multiplex PCR, and TCRdb kept only the in-frame ones, dropping some. The repertoire holds 50,000 to 70,000 clones, with roughly 80% as singletons. Sequencing used blood, obtained from a patient whose treatment included radiotherapy and nephrectomy. The clonotype originates from a man in his sixties with renal cell carcinoma. The rearrangement uses TRBV6-5 and TRBJ1-1; D is unresolved. CDR3 bases: TGTGCCAGCCTTCCTTCAGGAGGCACTGAAGCTTTCTTT. As protein: CASLPSGGTEAFF.